These 22 T cell receptor beta chains were all obtained from the same sample, sequenced in a study of identical twins. TCRdb redid the calling of the 5' RACE reads with MiXCR, one entry per CDR3 protein. The sample shows approximately 600,000 distinct CDR3 sequences, 9.5% to 10% of them seen only once. These same data were also listed under a study on yellow fever vaccine responses in identical twins.

The sequencing sample was made of PBMCs. Receptor source: a woman between 18 and 29 years old in good health.

The chain has TRBV28 and TRBJ2-3; D unclear. With 4 bases removed from V and 2 bases from J, the gap between germline ends came to 10 bases. The CDR3 has 14 residues. Germline loops: CDR1 MDHEN, CDR2 SYDVKM. This CDR3 is CASSSRTYTDTQYF. The CDR3 DNA is TGTGCCAGCAGTTCCCGGACCTACACAGATACGCAGTATTTT.

This clonotype was counted many times. The V call is TRBV29-1, the J call TRBJ2-5; D remains unclear. The ends were cut back, 7 bases at V and 0 bases at J, with 15 bases in the middle. Germline V CDR1 and CDR2: SQVTM, ANQGSEA. The CDR3 is made up of 14 amino acids. For the CDR3, the DNA is TGCAGCGCTCACCCCCTGGGGAACCAAGAGACCCAGTACTTC. This encodes CSAHPLGNQETQYF.

This clonotype appeared a few times. The J gene is TRBJ2-1, the V gene TRBV24-1; TRBD1 or TRBD2 may be the D gene (5 bases each). The ends were cut back, 3 bases at V and 7 bases at J, with 15 bases in the middle. CDR1 is KGHDR and CDR2 is SFDVKD in the germline V gene. CDR3 length: 15 amino acids. In DNA form, the CDR3 reads TGTGCCACCAGTGATGCCGGGACCCCGTTTAATGAGCAGTTCTTC. This encodes CATSDAGTPFNEQFF.

The chain joins TRBV5-6 to TRBJ2-7, with D maybe TRBD1 (5 bases). Germline values: CDR1 SGHDT, CDR2 YYEEEE. V was pared by 4 bases and J by 7 bases, with 15 bases between. The CDR3 is made up of 13 amino acids. For the CDR3, the DNA is TGTGCCAGCAGCCCAGGGTCCCTAGGAGAGCAGTACTTC. This codes for CASSPGSLGEQYF.

This clonotype came up many times. CDR3 sequence (DNA): TGTGCCACCCGAGGGGGGGACTCCTACAATGAGCAGTTCTTC. Protein sequence: CATRGGDSYNEQFF. V and J are TRBV10-3 and TRBJ2-1, with D possibly matching TRBD2 (7 bases). Trimming took 10 bases from V and 0 from J, leaving 13 bases between them. This CDR3 comprises 14 residues. Germline V gene lookup returns CDR1 ENHRY and CDR2 SYGVKD.

This clonotype was counted ten times or more. The chain couples TRBV18 to TRBJ2-5; 8 nucleotides agree with TRBD2. Germline CDR1 reads KGHSH; CDR2 reads LQKENI. This CDR3 has 18 amino acids. The V and J ends lost 3 bases and 1 base, in that order; junction bases with no gene match: 13. The CDR3 here is CASSPPGGSGGSQETQYF. The CDR3 bases are TGTGCCAGCTCACCCCCAGGAGGGAGCGGGGGATCCCAAGAGACCCAGTACTTC.

V usage is TRBV29-1 and J usage is TRBJ2-7; 10 bases match TRBD1. Losses at the gene ends were 0 bases for V and 6 bases for J; bases not matched to a gene: 5. This CDR3 region has 14 residues. CDR1 and CDR2 from the germline V gene are SQVTM and ANQGSEA. The CDR3 here is CSVEEFGTGAEQYF. The CDR3 DNA reads as TGCAGCGTTGAAGAATTCGGGACAGGGGCCGAGCAGTACTTC.

The chain employs TRBV4-2 and TRBJ2-2, with 9 bases matching TRBD1. The trim removed 1 base at V and 6 bases at J, leaving 6 bases unmatched. Germline CDR1 and CDR2: LGHNA and YNFKEQ. The CDR3 runs to 16 residues. CDR3: CASSQAPGQGPGELFF. CDR3 nucleotide sequence: TGTGCCAGCAGCCAAGCGCCGGGACAGGGCCCCGGGGAGCTGTTTTTT.

A few counts support this clonotype. This chain joins TRBV19 and TRBJ1-1; 8 bases fit TRBD1. Trimming took 7 bases from V and 1 from J; bases not matched to a gene: 5. Germline CDR1 and CDR2: LNHDA and SQIVND (reference sequence). The CDR3 contains 14 residues. CDR3 nucleotides: TGTGCCAGTACCCATGGACAGGGGAACACTGAAGCTTTCTTT. Encoded protein: CASTHGQGNTEAFF.

This clonotype has only a few counts. The chain couples TRBV20-1 to TRBJ1-5, with a tentative D call TRBD1 (5 bases). Deletions cut 3 bases from V and 9 bases from J, with 9 bases between. CDR1 and CDR2 (germline): DFQATT, SNEGSKA (reference sequence). The CDR3 contains 11 residues. The CDR3 DNA is TGCAGTGCTAGTGCGGGGGGGCCCCAGCATTTT. Protein product: CSASAGGPQHF.

The chain couples TRBV20-1 to TRBJ2-5, with 10 nucleotides matching TRBD2. Germline V CDR1 and CDR2: DFQATT, SNEGSKA (reference sequence). The trim removed 5 bases at V and 5 bases at J, leaving 17 bases unmatched. The CDR3 has 17 amino acids. The CDR3 DNA reads as TGCAGTGCTTCAGGGGGACTAGCGAGTCGGGGGTGGGAGACCCAGTACTTC. Residues: CSASGGLASRGWETQYF.

This clonotype showed up just a few times. The rearrangement uses TRBV7-9 and TRBJ2-2; TRBD1 might be the D (6 bases). Germline V lookup: CDR1 SEHNR, CDR2 FQNEAQ (reference sequence). There are 16 residues in the CDR3. Deletions cut 6 bases from V and 4 bases from J, with 18 bases between. The CDR3 DNA reads as TGTGCCAGCAGACGCCTGCAGGGGCTGGGCACCGGGGAGCTGTTTTTT. Amino acid sequence: CASRRLQGLGTGELFF.

The chain combines TRBV10-1 with TRBJ2-7; TRBD1 matches 7 bases. There are 15 residues in the CDR3. V lost 6 bases and J lost 6; bases outside the gene matches: 14. Germline V gene data show CDR1 as WNHNN and CDR2 as SYGVQD (reference sequence). CDR3 coding DNA: TGCGCCAGCAGCCGCTCCGGGACAGAACAAGGCGAGCAGTACTTC. Residues: CASSRSGTEQGEQYF.

There are many counts of this clonotype. The V gene is TRBV27, the J gene TRBJ1-5; 9 bases are a match to TRBD1. CDR1 is MNHEY, CDR2 SMNVEV, per germline (reference sequence). The CDR3 runs to 13 residues. V lost 5 bases, J lost 6 bases, and 2 bases stayed unmatched. The CDR3 region has the DNA TGTGCCAGCAGTGGGACAGGGCCTCAGCCCCAGCATTTT. Its protein product is CASSGTGPQPQHF.

The rearrangement links TRBV6-1 to TRBJ2-4; 10 nucleotides agree with TRBD2. Unmatched junction bases numbered 15, after V lost 6 bases and J lost 7 bases. The CDR3 spans 17 residues. From germline, CDR1 is MNHNS and CDR2 SASEGT. The CDR3, as DNA: TGTGCCAGCAGCTCGAAAAATCTAGCGGGAGTCGTGAACATTCAGTACTTC. Translation: CASSSKNLAGVVNIQYF.

This chain joins TRBV4-3 and TRBJ2-1, with D maybe TRBD2 (6 bases). V dropped 1 base and J dropped 9 bases, with 10 bases sitting between them. This CDR3 spans 13 amino acids. The germline V gene has CDR1 LGHNA and CDR2 YSLEER. The CDR3 nucleotides are TGCGCCAGCAGCCAAGGCGGGGTGAGTGAGCAGTTCTTC. Translation: CASSQGGVSEQFF.

In this sample, this clonotype turned up a few times. The gene calls are TRBV6-2 or TRBV6-3 and TRBJ2-1; the match to TRBD2 covers 11 bases. Germline-derived CDR1 and CDR2 are MNHEY and SVGEGT. This CDR3 is built from 15 residues. With V trimmed by 6 bases and J by 4 bases, 5 bases remained unmatched. The CDR3: CASRILAGGYNEQFF. The CDR3 DNA is TGTGCCAGCAGAATATTAGCGGGAGGGTACAATGAGCAGTTCTTC.

In its sample, this clonotype was seen a few times. The CDR3 DNA is TGTGCCAGGACCGTAGGTGGCGGGGAGCTGTTTTTT. Translation gives CARTVGGGELFF. This sequence joins TRBV21-1 and TRBJ2-2. TRBV21-1 is flagged as a pseudogene. The CDR3 sequence is 12 residues long.

This clonotype was seen at least ten times. This chain uses TRBV6-2 or TRBV6-3 with TRBJ2-5; D remains ambiguous. The CDR3 sequence is 14 residues long. V lost 2 bases to trimming and J lost 5 bases, with 12 bases between them. Germline values: CDR1 MNHEY, CDR2 SVGEGT. The CDR3, as DNA: TGTGCCAGCAGTTACGCTAAAATTTGGGAGACCCAGTACTTC. As protein: CASSYAKIWETQYF.

This clonotype was picked up a small number of times. The rearrangement uses TRBV4-3 and TRBJ2-1, with 8 bases that match TRBD2. The ends lost 1 base at V and 9 bases at J; junction bases unmatched: 11. The CDR3 has 16 amino acids. CDR1 is LGHNA, CDR2 YSLEER, per germline. CDR3 DNA sequence: TGCGCCAGCAGCCAAGTGTTAAGCGGGAGAACGACTGAGCAGTTCTTC. This codes for CASSQVLSGRTTEQFF.

The CDR3 region is CASSFGRDEQYF. CDR3 nucleotide sequence: TGTGCCAGCAGCTTCGGCAGGGACGAGCAGTACTTC. This rearrangement joins TRBV11-2 to TRBJ2-7; D is perhaps TRBD1 (5 bases). V lost 3 bases and J lost 5, with 8 bases in between. In germline, CDR1 is SGHAT, CDR2 FQNNGV. CDR3 length: 12 residues.

This clonotype was counted only a few times. The chain combines TRBV20-1 with TRBJ2-7; 7 bases match TRBD2. Germline lookup yields CDR1 DFQATT and CDR2 SNEGSKA (reference sequence). The J segment lost 2 bases and the V segment lost 0 bases, leaving 4 bases of the junction unmatched. CDR3 length: 14 amino acids. The CDR3 DNA reads TGCAGTGCTAGAGATCTACTAGCGCCCTACGAGCAGTACTTC. Translating it yields CSARDLLAPYEQYF.